A selection of T cell receptor beta chains follows, all from one sample in a study of T-cell reconstitution after alpha-beta-depleted transplantation in children. TCRdb analysed the PCR reads with MiXCR anew, one entry per CDR3 protein. The data show roughly 340,000 distinct CDR3 sequences, with around 15% seen just once and roughly two fifths held by the top ten. The sample consisted of PBMCs, mostly from graft donor cells, taken 360 days after TCRalphabeta/CD19-depleted stem cell transplant. The receptor set was obtained from a male patient between 2 and 15 years old who had a stem cell transplant for acute lymphoblastic leukemia, so the T cells may come from the graft donor. CDR3s include the opening cysteine and the closing phenylalanine or tryptophan. A D gene is named only where the DNA matches it firmly. Size is stated for part of the rows, as once, few or many counts, or as a class when the clone is expanded.

TRBJ1-4	few	NA	TRBV2	CASKGDGEKLFF	TGTGCCAGCAAGGGGGACGGTGAAAAACTGTTTTTT
TRBJ2-7	few	NA	TRBV27	CASSLTPTYEQYF	TGTGCCAGCAGTTTAACACCTACCTACGAGCAGTACTTC
TRBJ2-3	few	TRBD2	TRBV5-1	CASSAPSGRTDTQYF	TGCGCCAGCAGCGCCCCTAGCGGACGCACAGATACGCAGTATTTT
TRBJ2-4	few	TRBD2	TRBV12-3/TRBV12-4	CASSFRGLAGGRAKNIQYF	TGTGCCAGCAGTTTTAGAGGACTAGCGGGAGGCAGGGCCAAAAACATTCAGTACTTC
TRBJ2-3	NA	NA	TRBV7-8	CASSLAWSRRDTQYF	TGTGCCAGCAGCTTAGCATGGAGTAGGAGAGATACGCAGTATTTT
TRBJ1-5	NA	NA	TRBV1	CTSSPSGPKGYQPQHF	TGCACCAGCAGCCCCTCGGGGCCCAAGGGGTATCAGCCCCAGCATTTT
TRBJ2-5	few	TRBD2	TRBV9	CASSVLAGETQYF	TGTGCCAGCAGCGTGCTAGCGGGAGAGACCCAGTACTTC
TRBJ2-5	few	TRBD2	TRBV5-1	CASSPGASGRRETQYF	TGCGCCAGCAGCCCTGGTGCCAGCGGGAGAAGAGAGACCCAGTACTTC
TRBJ2-3	NA	NA	TRBV28	CASSPRTEGRRDTQYF	TGTGCCAGCAGTCCACGAACGGAGGGCCGGCGGGATACGCAGTATTTT
TRBJ2-7	NA	NA	TRBV20-1	CSASGTKSYEQYF	TGCAGTGCTAGCGGGACGAAGTCCTACGAGCAGTACTTC
TRBJ1-4	few	NA	TRBV25-1	CASSEPPGGGNEKLFF	TGTGCCAGCAGTGAGCCCCCTGGGGGGGGAAATGAAAAACTGTTTTTT
TRBJ2-5	NA	NA	TRBV9	CASSVFGRETQYF	TGTGCCAGCAGCGTATTCGGTAGGGAGACCCAGTACTTC
TRBJ1-4	few	TRBD1	TRBV29-1	CSVVDRGLATNEKLFF	TGCAGCGTCGTTGACAGGGGGCTTGCAACTAATGAAAAACTGTTTTTT
TRBJ2-1	NA	NA	TRBV7-9	CASSLAGSGEQFF	TGTGCCAGCAGCTTGGCGGGCTCCGGTGAGCAGTTCTTC
TRBJ2-3	few	NA	TRBV7-9	CASSLGRTTDTQYF	TGTGCCAGCAGCTTAGGGAGAACCACAGATACGCAGTATTTT
TRBJ2-7	few	NA	TRBV7-2	CASSLGGLGSEQYF	TGTGCCAGCAGCTTAGGAGGTCTAGGGTCCGAGCAGTACTTC
TRBJ1-4	NA	TRBD1	TRBV7-9	CASSFQGAGEKLFF	TGTGCCAGCAGCTTCCAGGGGGCAGGTGAAAAACTGTTTTTT
TRBJ2-3	NA	NA	TRBV4-1	CASSQQTSTDTQYF	TGCGCCAGCAGCCAACAAACAAGCACAGATACGCAGTATTTT
TRBJ2-3	NA	NA	TRBV7-9	CASSPYWGRTDTQYF	TGTGCCAGCAGCCCCTATTGGGGCCGCACAGATACGCAGTATTTT
TRBJ2-3	many	TRBD1	TRBV12-3/TRBV12-4	CASSLRTGYTDTQYF	TGTGCCAGCAGTCTTCGGACAGGCTACACAGATACGCAGTATTTT
TRBJ2-1	NA	NA	TRBV11-2	CASSDPGPHNEQFF	TGTGCCAGCAGCGATCCGGGACCCCACAATGAGCAGTTCTTC
TRBJ2-3	NA	TRBD2	TRBV5-6	CASSPLAGMADTQYF	TGTGCCAGCAGCCCTCTAGCGGGAATGGCTGATACGCAGTATTTT
TRBJ1-5	few	NA	TRBV6-1	CASSEDPGVNQPQHF	TGTGCCAGCAGTGAAGACCCAGGGGTCAATCAGCCCCAGCATTTT
TRBJ2-1	many	TRBD2	TRBV24-1	CATSDRSGGRANEQFF	TGTGCCACCAGTGACCGTTCCGGCGGGAGGGCCAATGAGCAGTTCTTC
TRBJ2-3	many	NA	TRBV4-2	CASSQEGADTQYF	TGTGCCAGCAGCCAAGAGGGGGCAGATACGCAGTATTTT
TRBJ1-3	NA	NA	TRBV6-1	CASSPAVGSSGNTIYF	TGTGCCAGCAGTCCTGCGGTAGGCTCGTCTGGAAACACCATATATTTT
TRBJ2-4	few	NA	TRBV10-2	CASKSGLLAKNIQYF	TGCGCCAGCAAGTCAGGACTACTAGCCAAAAACATTCAGTACTTC
TRBJ2-3	NA	NA	TRBV13	CASSLSESAFQEQGGMTDTQYF	TGTGCCAGCAGCTTAAGTGAGTCGGCTTTTCAAGAACAAGGAGGTATGACAGATACGCAGTATTTT
TRBJ2-1	NA	NA	TRBV9	CASSVGQHNEQFF	TGTGCCAGCAGCGTAGGACAGCACAATGAGCAGTTCTTC
TRBJ2-1	NA	TRBD2	TRBV5-1	CASSGLADNEQFF	TGCGCCAGCAGCGGACTAGCGGACAATGAGCAGTTCTTC